This TCR beta chain was observed in a study of Ad26.COV2.S vaccination and SARS-CoV-2 variants. Treatment meaning: around 19 received Ad26.COV2.S at low or high dose, single or two shots; roughly 5 received placebo; per-sample allocation not given. Sampling took place 63 days after the first vaccine or placebo injection. The germline CDR1 and CDR2 sequences are LGHDT and YNNKEL (reference sequence). V was trimmed by 1 base and J by 2 bases, leaving 6 bases between them. The CDR3 loop spans 15 amino acids. The table came from immunoSEQ multiplex PCR; TCRdb's copy has only in-frame clones and leaves some out. The sample lists some 370,000 clones; roughly 85% were seen once.

The chain combines TRBV3-1 (or the pseudogene TRBV3-2) with TRBJ1-6; tentative D call: TRBD1 (5 bases). The clonotype originates from a person aged 18-60 years who received the Ad26.COV2.S COVID-19 vaccine or a placebo. The sequenced sample was peripheral blood, obtained in a trial of Ad26.COV2.S vaccine versus placebo. Written as DNA, the CDR3 is TGTGCCAGCAGCCAAGGGGGGACCTATAATTCACCCCTCCACTTT. The encoded protein is CASSQGGTYNSPLHF.